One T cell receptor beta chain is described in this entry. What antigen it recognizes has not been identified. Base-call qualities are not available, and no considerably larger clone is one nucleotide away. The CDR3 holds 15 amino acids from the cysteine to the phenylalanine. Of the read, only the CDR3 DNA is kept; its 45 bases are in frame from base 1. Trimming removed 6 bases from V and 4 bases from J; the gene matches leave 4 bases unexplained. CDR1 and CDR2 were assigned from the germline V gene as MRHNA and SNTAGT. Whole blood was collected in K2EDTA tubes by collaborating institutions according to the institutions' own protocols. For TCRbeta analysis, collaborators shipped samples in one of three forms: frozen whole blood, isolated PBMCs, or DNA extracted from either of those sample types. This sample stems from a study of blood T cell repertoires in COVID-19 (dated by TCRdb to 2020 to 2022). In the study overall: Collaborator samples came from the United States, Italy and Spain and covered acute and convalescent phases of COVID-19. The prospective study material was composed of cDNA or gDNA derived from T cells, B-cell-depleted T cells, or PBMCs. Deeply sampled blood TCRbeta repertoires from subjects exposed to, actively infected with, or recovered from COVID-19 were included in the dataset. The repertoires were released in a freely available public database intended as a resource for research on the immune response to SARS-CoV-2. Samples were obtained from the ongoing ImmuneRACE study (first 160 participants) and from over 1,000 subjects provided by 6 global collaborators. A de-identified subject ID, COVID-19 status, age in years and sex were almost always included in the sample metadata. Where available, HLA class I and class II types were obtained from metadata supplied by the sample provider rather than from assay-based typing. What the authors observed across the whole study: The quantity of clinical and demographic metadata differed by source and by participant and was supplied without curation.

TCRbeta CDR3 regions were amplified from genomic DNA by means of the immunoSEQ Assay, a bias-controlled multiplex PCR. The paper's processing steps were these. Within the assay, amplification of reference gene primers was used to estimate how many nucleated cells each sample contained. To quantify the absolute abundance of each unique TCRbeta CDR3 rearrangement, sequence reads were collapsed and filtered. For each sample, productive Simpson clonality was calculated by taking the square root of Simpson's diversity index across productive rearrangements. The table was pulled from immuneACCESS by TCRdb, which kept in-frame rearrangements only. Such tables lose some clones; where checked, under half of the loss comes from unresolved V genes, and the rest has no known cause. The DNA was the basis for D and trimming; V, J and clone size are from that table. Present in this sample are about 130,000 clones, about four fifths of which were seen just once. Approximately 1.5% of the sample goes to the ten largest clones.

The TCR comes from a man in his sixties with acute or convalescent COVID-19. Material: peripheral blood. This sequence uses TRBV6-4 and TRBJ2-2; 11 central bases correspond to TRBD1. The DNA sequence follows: TGTGCCAGCAGAGGACAGGGGGCGGGCACCGGGGAGCTGTTTTTT. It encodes CASRGQGAGTGELFF.